This TCR beta chain was sequenced in a study of a mutant IDH1 vaccine in newly diagnosed glioma. Sequencing was performed with immunoSEQ multiplex PCR; in TCRdb, only in-frame clones are kept and a portion is missing. The table shows roughly 22,000 clones, with 82% occurring only once. A note on this clone: Antigen specificity is unknown.

The germline CDR1 and CDR2 sequences are SGHVS and FQNEAQ. This CDR3 is 13 amino acids long. V was pared by 3 bases and J by 7 bases, with 7 bases between. Sample time point: week 47, end of study. Vaccination comprised doses that each held 300 ug of mutant IDH1 20-mer peptide, plus topical imiquimod. The source is a man between 40 and 49 years old with glioma. Some clones in this sample may be carry-over from other donors' samples. This chain connects TRBV7-8 to TRBJ1-6; D is unresolved. Sample: PBMCs, taken from a glioma patient whose treatment included an IDH1 peptide vaccine. CDR3 sequence reads: CASSFAGNSPLHF. CDR3 nucleotide sequence: TGTGCCAGCAGCTTTGCAGGCAATTCACCCCTCCACTTT.